This T cell receptor beta chain appears in the sequencing data of a study of identical twins (dated by TCRdb to 2016 to 2017). Some background on the complete study: To test whether fetal clonotypes persist, the study used deep sequencing on TCR alpha and beta repertoires from monozygotic twins, unrelated adults of various ages, and cord blood. To rule out contamination, replicate twin experiments were performed at different times with different library preparation protocols. Broader findings and caveats from the paper: Out-of-frame TCR alpha sharing in monozygotic twins was systematically underestimated by recombination models, whereas sharing between unrelated individuals was in agreement with the recombination models. Compared with coincidental sharing between unrelated individuals, out-of-frame TCR alpha sequences shared between twins had an excess of sequences with low generation probability. Zero-insertion analyses could be partly confounded by invariant T cells such as MAIT and iNKT, although diverse VJ usage argued against such confounding for most clonotypes. Because the same donors could not be followed over many years, the conclusions depended on cross-sectional statistical analysis. Excess twin sharing in beta out-of-frame sequences was weaker because fewer shared sequences lowered the signal-to-noise ratio. Abundant cord blood beta clonotypes carried fewer insertions; young adult naive repertoires showed a weaker similar trend, while memory repertoires showed none.

Every donor was a healthy Caucasian. Using Miltenyi CD45RO+ enrichment and human naive T-cell isolation kits, memory (CD45RO+) and naive T cells were isolated from PBMC. Ten or more counts support this clonotype. Its antigen has not been determined. Base qualities are not provided; no much larger clone lies one nucleotide away. Receptors were amplified or captured by 5' RACE. The instrument given in TCRdb is Illumina HiSeq 2000. A universal primer binding site was introduced by template switching, and a unique molecular identifier was present in the final cDNA, enabling accurate counting of TCR cDNA molecules. Specific primers in the conserved constant-segment region were used to synthesize first-strand cDNA for the TCR alpha and beta chains. Each cDNA library was double barcoded, with a SMART-Mk sample barcode plus Illumina barcodes, to control for contamination. TruSeq adapter sequences and Illumina sample barcodes were added in two successive PCR steps. The TCR alpha and beta cDNA libraries were sequenced on the Illumina HiSeq platform using custom primers. The authors processed their data as follows. Raw reads were processed with MiGEC to extract unique molecular identifiers, and MiXCR was used to determine CDR3 positions. For each individual, recombination models were inferred using an EM algorithm with the repgenHMM and IGoR tools. The tcR package in R was used for shared clonotype analysis, with sharing normalized by the product of cloneset sizes. To study raw recombination without the effects of thymic and clonal selection, out-of-frame nonproductive sequences were analyzed. TCRdb reworked the public reads: Q25 trimming with fastp, MiXCR clone assembly, productive beta chains retained. CDR3 protein sequences are deduplicated, and each keeps its most common genes and DNA. The V and J calls shown here were made by TCRdb, not taken from the authors' results. This sample is represented by about 240,000 distinct CDR3 sequences; about 10% of them were singletons. Over 8% of the sample is taken by the ten largest.

The germline V gene yields SGDLS for CDR1 and YYNGEE for CDR2. V and J lose 4 bases and 5 bases, and a span of 19 bases separates them. The CDR3 runs 15 residues from the cysteine to the phenylalanine. CDR3 DNA is the only sequence kept; it has 45 bases, read in frame from the first base. The rearrangement combines TRBV9 with TRBJ2-7; 6 matching bases give a weak D call of TRBD1. The sample was memory T cells sorted from blood. The cell subset or site label here, explained by the study, means: CD45RO+ enriched T cells. This TCR was sampled from a man over 45 in good health. The DNA reads TGTGCCAGCAGCCCAAGTCCCGGGACATTCAACGAGCAGTACTTC. This yields the protein CASSPSPGTFNEQYF. When the CDR3 is completed using the reference TRBV9 and TRBJ2-7 genes on either side, the full variable domain is DSGVTQTPKHLITATGQRVTLRCSPRSGDLSVYWYQQSLDQGLQFLIQYYNGEERAKGNILERFSAQQFPDLHSELNLSSLELGDSALYFCASSPSPGTFNEQYFGPGTRLTVT.